This TCR beta chain was captured by sequencing in a study of cytomegalovirus exposure and HLA in healthy donors. Findings of the study overall: Later, TCR association rates were found to vary by HLA locus, highest for DRB1 and lowest for HLA-C. TCR sequences were mostly rare, though some public TCRs occurred in many donors.

As to this clone: Its antigen is unidentified.

60 Vbeta and 13 Jbeta primers were used in PCR. Some clones are missing from TCRdb's copy, which holds only in-frame ones; the method was immunoSEQ multiplex PCR. The table lists hundreds of thousands of clones, around 80% of them singletons. The V end lost 8 bases, the J end lost 1 base, and 9 bases lay between the germline ends. The germline CDR1 and CDR2 sequences are SGHAT and FQNNGV. This CDR3 has 12 amino acids. Sequenced: PBMCs. The V gene is TRBV11-2, the J gene TRBJ2-7; D remains unclear. The TCR sequence derives from a male donor in good health and CMV-seronegative. CDR3 region: CASSELSYEQYF. CDR3 nucleotide sequence: TGTGCCAGCTCCGAACTTTCCTACGAGCAGTACTTC.